This T cell receptor (beta chain) was recovered during a study of CD8+CD57+ T cells in acquired aplastic anemia. For the study at large: An average of roughly 3 ug of DNA was obtained from sorted CD4+ and CD8+ cells. Findings and limits, study-wide: A significant difference in CD8+ Simpson's diversity between patients and controls was not found. Around 27 sequences, all CD8+ CDR3, were shared between patients and controls.

The authors sequenced patients whose flow cytometry had shown CD8+CD57+ cell expansion. When blood sampling took place, the patients had received no therapy. The study profiled TCR beta VDJ and CDR3 using genomic DNA as template. TCRdb re-called the reads with MiXCR, one entry per CDR3 protein. The sample yields approximately 220,000 distinct CDR3 sequences, less than 60% seen once. This clonotype showed up many times. The target antigen is unknown. The trim removed 5 bases at V and 7 bases at J, leaving 7 bases unmatched. CDR3 size: 13 residues. The V gene's germline CDR1 is MDHEN and CDR2 SYDVKM. This TCR was recovered from a human donor with aplastic anemia. The chain is built from TRBV28 and TRBJ1-2, with 7 bases identical to TRBD1. The specimen was sorted CD4+, CD8+, or CD8+CD57+ T cells (not recorded which) from PBMCs. The CDR3: CASSPGGRGGYTF. CDR3 DNA sequence: TGTGCCAGCAGTCCAGGGGGGAGAGGTGGCTACACCTTC.